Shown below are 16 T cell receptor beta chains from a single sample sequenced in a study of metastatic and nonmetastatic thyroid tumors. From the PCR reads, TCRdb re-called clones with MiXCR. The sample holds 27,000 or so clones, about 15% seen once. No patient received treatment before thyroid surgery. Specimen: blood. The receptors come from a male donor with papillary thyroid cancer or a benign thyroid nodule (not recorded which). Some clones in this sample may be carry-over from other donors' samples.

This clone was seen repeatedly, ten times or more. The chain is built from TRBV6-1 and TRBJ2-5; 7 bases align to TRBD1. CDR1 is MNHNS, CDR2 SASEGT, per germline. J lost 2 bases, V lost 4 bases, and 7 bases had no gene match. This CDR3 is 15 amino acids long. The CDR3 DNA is TGTGCCAGCAGTGGGGTGGGGACAGTACAAGAGACCCAGTACTTC. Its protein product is CASSGVGTVQETQYF.

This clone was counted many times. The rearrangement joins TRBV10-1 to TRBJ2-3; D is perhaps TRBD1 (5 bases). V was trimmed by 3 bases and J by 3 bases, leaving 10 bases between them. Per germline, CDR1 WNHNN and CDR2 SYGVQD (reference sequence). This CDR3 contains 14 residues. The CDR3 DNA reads TGCGCCAGCAGTGACCCCAGGGCTACAGATACGCAGTATTTT. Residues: CASSDPRATDTQYF.

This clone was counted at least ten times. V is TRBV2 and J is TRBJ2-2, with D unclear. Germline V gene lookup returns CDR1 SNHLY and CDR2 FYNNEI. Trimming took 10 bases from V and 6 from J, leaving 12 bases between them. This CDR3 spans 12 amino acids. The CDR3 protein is CATKRGPGELFF. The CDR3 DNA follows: TGTGCCACCAAGAGAGGTCCCGGGGAGCTGTTTTTT.

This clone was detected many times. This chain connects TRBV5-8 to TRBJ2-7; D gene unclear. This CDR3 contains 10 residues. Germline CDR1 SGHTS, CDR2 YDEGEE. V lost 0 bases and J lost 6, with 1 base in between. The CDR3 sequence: CASSLAEQYF. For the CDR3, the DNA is TGTGCCAGCAGCTTGGCCGAGCAGTACTTC.

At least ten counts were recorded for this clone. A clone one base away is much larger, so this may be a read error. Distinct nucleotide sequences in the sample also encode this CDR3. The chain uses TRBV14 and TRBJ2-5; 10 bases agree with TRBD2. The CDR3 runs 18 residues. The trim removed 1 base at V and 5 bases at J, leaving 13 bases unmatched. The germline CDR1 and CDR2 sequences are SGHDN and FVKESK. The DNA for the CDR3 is TGTGCCAGCAGCCAAGTGGCTAGCGGGGGACCCTCTGGCGAGACCCAGTACTTC. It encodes CASSQVASGGPSGETQYF. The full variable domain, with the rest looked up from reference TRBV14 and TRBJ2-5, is EAGVTQFPSHSVIEKGQTVTLRCDPISGHDNLYWYRRVMGKEIKFLLHFVKESKQDESGMPNNRFLAERTGGTYSTLKVQPAELEDSGVYFCASSQVASGGPSGETQYFGPGTRLLVL.

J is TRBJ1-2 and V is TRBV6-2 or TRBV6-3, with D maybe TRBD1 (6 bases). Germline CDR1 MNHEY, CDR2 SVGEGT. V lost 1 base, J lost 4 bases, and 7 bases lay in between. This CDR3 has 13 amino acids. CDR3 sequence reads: CASSYWTAYGYTF. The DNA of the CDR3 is TGTGCCAGCAGTTACTGGACAGCCTATGGCTACACCTTC.

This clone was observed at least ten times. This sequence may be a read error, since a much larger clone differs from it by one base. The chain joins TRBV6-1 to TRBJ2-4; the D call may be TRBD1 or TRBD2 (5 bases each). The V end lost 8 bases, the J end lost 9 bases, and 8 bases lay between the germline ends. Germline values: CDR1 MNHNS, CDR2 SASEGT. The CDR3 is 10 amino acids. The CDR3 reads CASQGAIQYF. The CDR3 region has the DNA TGTGCCAGCCAGGGAGCCATTCAGTACTTC.

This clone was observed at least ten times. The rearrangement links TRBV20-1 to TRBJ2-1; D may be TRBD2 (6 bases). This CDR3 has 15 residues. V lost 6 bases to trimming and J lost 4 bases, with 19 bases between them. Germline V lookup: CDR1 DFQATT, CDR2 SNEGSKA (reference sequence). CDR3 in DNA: TGCAGTGCCGGCCCCGGAGGGAGCGCATACAATGAGCAGTTCTTC. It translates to CSAGPGGSAYNEQFF.

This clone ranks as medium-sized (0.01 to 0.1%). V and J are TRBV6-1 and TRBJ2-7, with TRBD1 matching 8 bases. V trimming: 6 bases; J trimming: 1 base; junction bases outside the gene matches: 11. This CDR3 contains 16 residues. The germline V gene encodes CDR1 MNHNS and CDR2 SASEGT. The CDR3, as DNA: TGTGCCAGCAGCGCTAAAAAGACAGGGGAGTCCTACGAGCAGTACTTC. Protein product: CASSAKKTGESYEQYF.

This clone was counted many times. The CDR3 sequence is CASSSGVWGEQFF. CDR3 sequence (DNA): TGTGCCAGCAGCTCAGGGGTGTGGGGTGAGCAGTTCTTC. The chain recombines TRBV5-6 with TRBJ2-1; tentatively, D is TRBD1 (6 bases). The V gene lost 3 bases and the J gene lost 9 bases, with 13 bases spanning the gap. CDR3 length: 13 residues. The germline gives CDR1 SGHDT, CDR2 YYEEEE.

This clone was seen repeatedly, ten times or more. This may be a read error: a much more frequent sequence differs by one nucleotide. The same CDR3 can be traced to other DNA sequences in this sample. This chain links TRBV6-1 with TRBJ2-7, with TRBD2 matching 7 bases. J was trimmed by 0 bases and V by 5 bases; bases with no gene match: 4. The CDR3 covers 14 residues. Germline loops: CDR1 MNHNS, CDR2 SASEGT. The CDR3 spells CASSSAGDSYEQYF. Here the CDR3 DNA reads TGTGCCAGCAGTTCCGCGGGGGACTCCTACGAGCAGTACTTC.

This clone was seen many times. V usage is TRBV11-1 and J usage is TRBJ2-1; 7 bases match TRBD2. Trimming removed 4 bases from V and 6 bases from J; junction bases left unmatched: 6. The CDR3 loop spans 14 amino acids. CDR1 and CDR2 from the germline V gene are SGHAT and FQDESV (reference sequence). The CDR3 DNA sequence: TGTGCCAGCAGCTCACAAGGCGGGGGCAATGAGCAGTTCTTC. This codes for CASSSQGGGNEQFF.

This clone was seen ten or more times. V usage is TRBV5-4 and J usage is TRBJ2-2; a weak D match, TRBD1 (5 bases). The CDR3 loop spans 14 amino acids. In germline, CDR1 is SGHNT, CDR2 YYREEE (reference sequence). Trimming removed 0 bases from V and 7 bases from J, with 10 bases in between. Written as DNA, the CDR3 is TGTGCCAGCAGCTTGGAGCGACAGAGCGGGGAGCTGTTTTTT. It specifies CASSLERQSGELFF.

The CDR3 is CASTLAAHRGEQYF. DNA of the CDR3: TGTGCCAGCACGCTAGCGGCACACCGGGGGGAGCAGTACTTC. The chain couples TRBV18 to TRBJ2-7, with 7 positions matching TRBD2. CDR1 and CDR2 (germline): KGHSH, LQKENI. CDR3 length equals 14 residues. V trimming: 8 bases; J trimming: 7 bases; junction bases outside the gene matches: 14.

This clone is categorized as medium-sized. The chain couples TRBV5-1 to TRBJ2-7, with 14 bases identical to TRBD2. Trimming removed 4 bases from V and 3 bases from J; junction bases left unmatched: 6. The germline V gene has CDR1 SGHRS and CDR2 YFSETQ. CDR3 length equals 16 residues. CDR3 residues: CASSEPGTSGSYEQYF. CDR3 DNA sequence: TGCGCCAGCAGCGAACCCGGGACTAGCGGGAGCTACGAGCAGTACTTC.

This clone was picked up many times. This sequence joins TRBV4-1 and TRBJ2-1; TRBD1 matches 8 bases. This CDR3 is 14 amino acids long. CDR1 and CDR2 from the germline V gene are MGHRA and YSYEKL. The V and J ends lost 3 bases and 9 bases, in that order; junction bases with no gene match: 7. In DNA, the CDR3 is TGCGCCAGCAGCCACATGGGACAGGTGACTGAGCAGTTCTTC. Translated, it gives CASSHMGQVTEQFF.